This T cell receptor beta chain is drawn from a study of CD8 T cells in Susac syndrome (dated by TCRdb to between 2018 and 2021). About the investigation overall: Whether CD8+ T cell activation and differentiation in Susac syndrome was antigen driven was tested using repertoire sequencing. Findings and caveats that apply to the study as a whole: The TCR sequencing and HLA analysis was acknowledged to have included a relatively small number of individuals.

Comment on this clonotype: What this receptor recognizes is not known. Per-base qualities were not stored, and no clone one base away is much larger.

RNA was extracted using the RNeasy kit, and about 0.45 to 1 ug of the RNA was reverse transcribed with random hexamers. The immunoSEQ multiplex PCR assay, covering 54 Vbeta and 13 Jbeta segments, was used to amplify TCR beta CDR3 regions. Bias from PCR amplification was corrected by using a synthetic template baseline for primer optimization and for computational correction. Turning to the authors' computational methods: Reads were annotated to V, D and J genes according to IMGT and were analyzed with immunoSEQ Analyzer, with only productive sequences retained. Clonality was calculated as one minus the Shannon entropy normalized by log2 of the number of productive unique sequences. Public and private clones were assessed among the 100 most prevalent clones of each patient and control. Clones were defined as Susac-specific if absent from the healthy and MS cohorts, from 1052 published viral clones and from other ImmuneACCESS disease sequences. TCRdb reworked the public reads: Q25 trimming with fastp, MiXCR clone assembly, productive beta chains retained. For every CDR3 protein sequence, its rows merge into one entry that carries the most common genes and DNA. What appears here as the V and J calls and clone size reflects TCRdb's work, not the paper's. For this sample there are around 190,000 distinct CDR3 sequences; approximately 95% appear just once. The top ten clones comprise 0.08% to 0.11% of the sample.

High-throughput TCR beta sequencing profiled peripheral blood CD8+ and CD4+ T cells from healthy donors, Susac syndrome patients and multiple sclerosis patients. The healthy donors served as controls matched for age and sex. Bulk CD8+ and CD4+ T cells were purified by magnetic negative isolation, whereas CD8+ TEMRA cells were enriched by FACS. Blood was collected in EDTA tubes and processed within 24 hours, with PBMCs isolated through density gradient centrifugation. PBMCs intended for TCR sequencing were cryopreserved in liquid nitrogen and thawed later in a water bath at 37 degrees C. The sorted or isolated CD4+, CD8+ and CD8+ TEMRA cells reached a purity of at least 90%. V and J are truncated by 5 bases and 6 bases respectively, leaving an intervening sequence of 16 bases. The CDR3 numbers 14 residues from cysteine through phenylalanine. Only CDR3 DNA is held: 42 bases, read in frame from base 1.

The clonotype was recovered from a human donor in good health. The chain is made from TRBV12-3 or TRBV12-4 and TRBJ1-1; the D segment could be TRBD1, given 5 matching bases. Sequenced: CD4+ T cells from PBMCs. The bases are TGTGCCAGCAGTATCCGGGGCCATCCCCCTGAAGCTTTCTTT. Translated, this gives CASSIRGHPPEAFF.